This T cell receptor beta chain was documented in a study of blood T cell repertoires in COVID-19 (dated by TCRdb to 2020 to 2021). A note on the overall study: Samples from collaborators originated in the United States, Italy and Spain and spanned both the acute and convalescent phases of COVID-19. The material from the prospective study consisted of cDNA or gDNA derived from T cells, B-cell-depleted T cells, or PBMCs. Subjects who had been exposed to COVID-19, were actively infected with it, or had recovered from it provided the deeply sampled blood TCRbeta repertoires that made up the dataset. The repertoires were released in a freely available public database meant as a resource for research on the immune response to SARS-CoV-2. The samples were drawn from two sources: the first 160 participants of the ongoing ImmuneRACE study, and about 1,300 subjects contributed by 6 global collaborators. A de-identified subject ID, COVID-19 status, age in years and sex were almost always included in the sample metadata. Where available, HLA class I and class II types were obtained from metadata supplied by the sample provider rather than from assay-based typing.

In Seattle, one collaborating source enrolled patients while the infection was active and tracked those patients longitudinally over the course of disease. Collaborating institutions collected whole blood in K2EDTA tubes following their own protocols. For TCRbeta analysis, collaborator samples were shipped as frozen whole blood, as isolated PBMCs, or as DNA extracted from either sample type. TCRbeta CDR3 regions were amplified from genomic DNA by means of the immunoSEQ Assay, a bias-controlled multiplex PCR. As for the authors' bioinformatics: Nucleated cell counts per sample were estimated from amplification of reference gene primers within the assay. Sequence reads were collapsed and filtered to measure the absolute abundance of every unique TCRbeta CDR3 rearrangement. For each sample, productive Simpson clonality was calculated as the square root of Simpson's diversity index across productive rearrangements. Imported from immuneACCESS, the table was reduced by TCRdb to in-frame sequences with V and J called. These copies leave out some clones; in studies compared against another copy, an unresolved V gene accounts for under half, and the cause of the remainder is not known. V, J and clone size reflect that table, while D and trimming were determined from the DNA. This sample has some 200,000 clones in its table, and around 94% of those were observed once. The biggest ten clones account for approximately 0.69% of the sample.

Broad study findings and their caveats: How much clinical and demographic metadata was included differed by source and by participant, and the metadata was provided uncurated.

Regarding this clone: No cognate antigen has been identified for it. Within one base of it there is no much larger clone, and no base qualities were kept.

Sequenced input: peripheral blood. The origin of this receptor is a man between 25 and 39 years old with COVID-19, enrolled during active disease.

The DNA reads as follows: TGTGCCAGCAGCGTAGAAGTGGGAGGGAATGAAAAACTGTTTTTT. This is translated as CASSVEVGGNEKLFF. The rearrangement combines TRBV9 with TRBJ1-4; too little of a D gene remains to name it. The junction carries 11 bases between V and J, which are trimmed by 0 bases and 5 bases respectively. CDR1 and CDR2, looked up from the germline V gene, are SGDLS and YYNGEE. The CDR3 contains 15 residues, cysteine and phenylalanine counted. Left in the record is the CDR3 DNA by itself, 45 bases read in frame from the first base.